This T cell receptor (beta chain) was documented in a study of blood T cell dynamics during melanoma immunotherapy. Time point described: pre-treatment baseline. The CDR3 spans 16 residues. In regard to this clone: Its antigen remains unidentified.

Study-level results: Clones driving repertoire changes may be melanoma-specific or general immune activation. PBMC repertoires of eventual disease-control patients split at W3 into clonality or diversity gains.

A fixed DNA input of around 0.35 ug was used per bulk PBMC sample. The data were produced by immunoSEQ multiplex PCR, yet TCRdb's version contains in-frame clones alone and is incomplete. The sample lists several thousand clones, around three quarters occurring once. Sample: blood, taken from a patient treated with checkpoint blockade. The V and J genes are TRBV21-1 and TRBJ2-1; TRBD2, the D gene given by the table, was not confirmed from the DNA. TRBV21-1 is a pseudogene segment. This receptor was obtained from a human donor with melanoma. In DNA form, the CDR3 reads TGTGCCAGCAGCATCGGTCCCATTCTCTCCTACAATGAGCAGTTCTTC. This sequence encodes CASSIGPILSYNEQFF.